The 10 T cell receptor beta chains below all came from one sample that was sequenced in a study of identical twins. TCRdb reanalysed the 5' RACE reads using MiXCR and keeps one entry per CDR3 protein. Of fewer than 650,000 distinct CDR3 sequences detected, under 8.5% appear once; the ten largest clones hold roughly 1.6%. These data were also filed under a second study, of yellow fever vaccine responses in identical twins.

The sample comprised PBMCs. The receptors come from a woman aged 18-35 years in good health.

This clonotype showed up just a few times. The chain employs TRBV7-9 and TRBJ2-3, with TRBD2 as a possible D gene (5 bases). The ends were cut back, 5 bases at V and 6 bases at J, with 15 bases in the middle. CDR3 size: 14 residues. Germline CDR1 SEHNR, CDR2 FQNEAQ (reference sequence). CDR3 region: CASSPFERWDTQYF. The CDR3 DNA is TGTGCCAGCAGCCCCTTTGAGCGGTGGGATACGCAGTATTTT.

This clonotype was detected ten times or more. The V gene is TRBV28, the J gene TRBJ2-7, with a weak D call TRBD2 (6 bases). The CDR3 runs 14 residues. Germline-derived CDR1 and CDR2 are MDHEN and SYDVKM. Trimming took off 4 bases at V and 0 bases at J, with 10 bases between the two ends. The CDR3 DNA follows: TGTGCCAGCAGTTCCCCCGGGGGCTCCTACGAGCAGTACTTC. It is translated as CASSSPGGSYEQYF.

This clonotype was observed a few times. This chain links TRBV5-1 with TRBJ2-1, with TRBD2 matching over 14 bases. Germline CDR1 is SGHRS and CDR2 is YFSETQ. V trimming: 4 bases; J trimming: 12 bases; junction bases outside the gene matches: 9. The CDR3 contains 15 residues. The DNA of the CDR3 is TGCGCCAGCAGCCCGGGACTAGCGGGAGTAATGTGGCAGTTCTTC. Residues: CASSPGLAGVMWQFF.

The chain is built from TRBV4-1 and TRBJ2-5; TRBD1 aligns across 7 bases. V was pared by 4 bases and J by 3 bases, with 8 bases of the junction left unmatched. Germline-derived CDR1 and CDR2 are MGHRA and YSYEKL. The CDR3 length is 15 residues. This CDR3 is CASSPPDRDEETQYF. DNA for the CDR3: TGCGCCAGCAGCCCCCCAGACAGGGACGAAGAGACCCAGTACTTC.

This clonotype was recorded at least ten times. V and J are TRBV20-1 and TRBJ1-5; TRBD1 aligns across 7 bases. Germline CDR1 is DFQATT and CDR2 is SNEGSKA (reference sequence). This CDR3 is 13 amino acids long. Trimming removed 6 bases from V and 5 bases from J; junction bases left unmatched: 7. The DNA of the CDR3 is TGCAGTGCAGCGACAGGGAGTGATCAGCCCCAGCATTTT. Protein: CSAATGSDQPQHF.

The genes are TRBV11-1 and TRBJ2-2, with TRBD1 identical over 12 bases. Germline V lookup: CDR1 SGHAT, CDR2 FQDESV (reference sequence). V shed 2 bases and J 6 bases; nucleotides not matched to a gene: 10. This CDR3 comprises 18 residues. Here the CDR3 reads CASSLSRDRGRPPGELFF. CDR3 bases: TGTGCCAGCAGCTTAAGCCGGGACAGGGGGCGGCCGCCCGGGGAGCTGTTTTTT.

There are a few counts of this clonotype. CDR3 loop: CASSQVASGNNEQFF. The CDR3 DNA reads as TGTGCCAGCAGCCAGGTGGCTAGCGGAAACAATGAGCAGTTCTTC. The V call is TRBV7-2, the J call TRBJ2-1; 7 bases agree with TRBD2. V lost 5 bases and J lost 5; bases outside the gene matches: 9. Germline V gene data show CDR1 as SGHTA and CDR2 as FQGNSA. This CDR3 is 15 amino acids long.

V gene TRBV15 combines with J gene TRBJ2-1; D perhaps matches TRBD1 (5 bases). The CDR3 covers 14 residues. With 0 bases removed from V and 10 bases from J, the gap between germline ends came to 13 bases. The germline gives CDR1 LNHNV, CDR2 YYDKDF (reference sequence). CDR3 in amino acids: CATSRDLAGSEQFF. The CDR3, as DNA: TGTGCCACCAGCAGAGATCTGGCAGGGTCCGAGCAGTTCTTC.

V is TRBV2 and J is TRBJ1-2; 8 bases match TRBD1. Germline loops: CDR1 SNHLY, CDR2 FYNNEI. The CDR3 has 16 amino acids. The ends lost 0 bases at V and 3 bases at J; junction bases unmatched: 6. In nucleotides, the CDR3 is TGTGCCAGCAGTGAAGCGCAGGGGGCGCGTGACTATGGCTACACCTTC. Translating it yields CASSEAQGARDYGYTF.

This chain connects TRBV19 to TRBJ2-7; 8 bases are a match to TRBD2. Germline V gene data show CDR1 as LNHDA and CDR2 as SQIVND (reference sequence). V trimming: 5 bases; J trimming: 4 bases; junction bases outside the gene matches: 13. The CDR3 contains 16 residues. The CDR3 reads CASSVLSGSGLYEQYF. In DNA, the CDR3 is TGTGCCAGTAGTGTACTAAGCGGGAGCGGGTTGTACGAGCAGTACTTC.